These T cell receptor beta chains were read from a single sample in a study of CD8+ T cells in alopecia areata. Here immunoSEQ multiplex PCR was the method, and the copy in TCRdb shows in-frame clones only, minus some. The table shows 210,000 or so clones, with approximately 65% occurring only once. The material was CD4+ T cells sorted from blood, obtained around week 44, from a patient treated with tofacitinib. The receptors derive from a human donor with alopecia areata. Both conserved end residues are part of each CDR3. A D gene is named only where the DNA matches it firmly. Size tells how often a clone was seen (once, few, many) or the class of an expanded clone, and some rows leave it out.

j_call d_call clone_size v_call cdr3_aa cdr3_nt
TRBJ1-2 - - TRBV14 CASSLGGWGYTF TGTGCCAGCAGCCTAGGTGGATGGGGCTACACCTTC
TRBJ2-1 TRBD2 - TRBV30 CAWAGGPFEQFF TGTGCCTGGGCGGGGGGGCCTTTTGAGCAGTTCTTC
TRBJ2-5 - few TRBV29-1 CSVAGKVLLETQYF TGCAGCGTTGCGGGCAAGGTCCTCTTAGAGACCCAGTACTTC
TRBJ2-1 - - TRBV11-2 CASSLRRLGEQFF TGTGCCAGCAGCTTAAGGAGGTTGGGTGAGCAGTTCTTC
TRBJ1-2 - - TRBV28 CASSLKTYMANTF TGTGCCAGCAGTTTGAAGACGTATATGGCTAACACCTTC
TRBJ2-3 - - TRBV18 CASSPKGKGSDTQYF TGTGCCAGCTCACCAAAGGGGAAGGGGTCGGATACGCAGTATTTT
TRBJ2-3 - once TRBV7-2 CASSFGLAGDTQYF TGTGCCAGCAGCTTTGGTCTAGCAGGAGATACGCAGTATTTT
TRBJ2-4 - few TRBV19 CASSGFADIQYF TGTGCCAGTAGCGGGTTCGCGGACATTCAGTACTTC
TRBJ2-3 - - TRBV7-2 CASGGSLTDTQYF TGTGCCAGCGGAGGGAGCCTCACAGATACGCAGTATTTT
TRBJ1-1 - - TRBV4-3 CASSQDKRWGGEAFF TGCGCCAGCAGCCAAGACAAGCGGTGGGGAGGTGAAGCTTTCTTT
TRBJ2-3 - - TRBV30 CAWSFGADTQYF TGTGCCTGGAGTTTCGGGGCAGATACGCAGTATTTT
TRBJ1-2 TRBD1 - TRBV27 CASSPSGDRRYGYTF TGTGCCAGCAGTCCAAGTGGGGACAGACGTTATGGCTACACCTTC
TRBJ1-3 TRBD1 - TRBV15 CATSRDRDRRSGNTIYF TGTGCCACCAGCAGAGACCGGGACAGGCGCTCTGGAAACACCATATATTTT
TRBJ1-1 - - TRBV4-1 CASSQTYGGGPTEAFF TGCGCCAGCAGCCAAACTTACGGGGGAGGGCCTACTGAAGCTTTCTTT
TRBJ1-1 TRBD1 - TRBV5-1 CASSFLDPGQGVFF TGCGCCAGCAGCTTCTTGGACCCCGGACAGGGGGTTTTCTTT
TRBJ1-5 TRBD1 few TRBV2 CASAPDRVVSNQPQHF TGTGCCAGCGCCCCGGACAGGGTGGTTAGCAATCAGCCCCAGCATTTT
TRBJ1-6 - - TRBV30 CAWSVRGNSPLHF TGTGCCTGGAGTGTACGAGGGAATTCACCCCTCCACTTT
TRBJ2-3 - - TRBV29-1 CSVEGGDLGTDTQYF TGCAGCGTTGAAGGAGGGGACTTAGGCACAGATACGCAGTATTTT
TRBJ2-3 - - TRBV11-3 CASSLDRGTQYF TGTGCCAGCAGCTTAGATCGTGGTACGCAGTATTTT
TRBJ2-1 - - TRBV4-3 CASSQVGGGNEQFF TGCGCCAGCAGCCAAGTCGGGGGAGGAAATGAGCAGTTCTTC
TRBJ2-2 - - TRBV29-1 CSVGFGFRPGELFF TGCAGCGTTGGTTTCGGATTCCGCCCCGGGGAGCTGTTTTTT
TRBJ2-3 TRBD2 - TRBV7-2 CASGLAGGPADTQYF TGTGCCAGCGGACTAGCGGGGGGGCCGGCAGATACGCAGTATTTT
TRBJ2-3 - - TRBV19 CASSLLGTDTQYF TGTGCCAGTAGCCTTCTTGGCACAGATACGCAGTATTTT
TRBJ2-1 - few TRBV4-2 CASSQDRRVGEQFF TGTGCCAGCAGCCAAGATCGAAGGGTCGGTGAGCAGTTCTTC
TRBJ1-5 - few TRBV5-1 CASSLAGDQPQHF TGCGCCAGCAGCTTGGCAGGGGATCAGCCCCAGCATTTT
TRBJ2-2 - - TRBV29-1 CSVEGAGEGGELFF TGCAGCGTTGAGGGGGCTGGTGAAGGCGGGGAGCTGTTTTTT
TRBJ1-2 - - TRBV2 CASSEGGIYGYTF TGTGCCAGCAGTGAAGGAGGGATCTATGGCTACACCTTC
TRBJ2-6 - once TRBV15 CATSRDLAGANVLTF TGTGCCACCAGCAGAGATCTCGCTGGGGCCAACGTCCTGACTTTC
TRBJ2-3 TRBD1 - TRBV25-1 CASSVDRNTDTQYF TGTGCCAGCAGTGTGGACAGGAATACAGATACGCAGTATTTT